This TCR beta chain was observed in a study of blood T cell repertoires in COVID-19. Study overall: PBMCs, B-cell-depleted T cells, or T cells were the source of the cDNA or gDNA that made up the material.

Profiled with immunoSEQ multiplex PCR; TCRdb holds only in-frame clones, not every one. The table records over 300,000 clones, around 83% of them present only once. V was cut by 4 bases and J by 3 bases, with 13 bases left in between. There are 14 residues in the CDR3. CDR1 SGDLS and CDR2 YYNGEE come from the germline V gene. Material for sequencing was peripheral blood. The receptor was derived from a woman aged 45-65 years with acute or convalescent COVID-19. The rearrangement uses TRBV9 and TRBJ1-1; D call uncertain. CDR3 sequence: CASSILAVDTEAFF. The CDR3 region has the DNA TGTGCCAGCAGCATTCTGGCGGTGGACACTGAAGCTTTCTTT.